The 23 T cell receptor beta chains listed next were all sequenced from one sample in a study of CD8+CD57+ T cells in acquired aplastic anemia. According to the study, genomic DNA was the template for TCR beta VDJ and CDR3 profiling. TCRdb re-analysed the reads in MiXCR, keeping a single row per CDR3 protein. There are roughly 190,000 distinct CDR3 sequences in the sample; roughly half occur only once, and roughly 15% lies in the top ten. Sequenced input: sorted CD4+, CD8+, or CD8+CD57+ T cells (not recorded which) from PBMCs. These receptors came from a human donor in good health, serving as a control.

V and J are TRBV24-1 and TRBJ1-1; D not resolved. The V end lost 9 bases, the J end lost 5 bases, and 9 bases lay between the germline ends. The CDR3 runs to 11 residues. The V gene's germline CDR1 is KGHDR and CDR2 SFDVKD. The CDR3 loop reads CATRSSTEAFF. CDR3 in DNA: TGTGCCACCCGAAGTTCGACTGAAGCTTTCTTT.

At least ten counts were recorded for this clonotype. This chain links TRBV6-2 or TRBV6-3 with TRBJ2-7; D gene uncertain. The V end lost 2 bases, the J end lost 3 bases, and 11 bases lay between the germline ends. Germline values: CDR1 MNHEY, CDR2 SVGEGT. The CDR3 totals 14 residues. The CDR3 DNA reads as TGTGCCAGCAGTTACCAGTCCCCCGGCTACGAGCAGTACTTC. Translated, it gives CASSYQSPGYEQYF.

The genes are TRBV2 and TRBJ2-7; D is perhaps TRBD1 (5 bases). Trimming stripped 6 bases from V and 5 bases from J, with 23 bases between. The CDR3 spans 16 residues. Germline V CDR1 and CDR2: SNHLY, FYNNEI. The CDR3 coding sequence is TGTGCCAGCAGCTTAGAACCGGACAACTATTCTAACGAGCAGTACTTC. This translates into CASSLEPDNYSNEQYF.

V and J are TRBV19 and TRBJ1-2; D is possibly TRBD1 (6 bases). This CDR3 has 14 residues. Trimming pared 9 bases from V and 8 bases from J, leaving 22 bases between. Germline-derived CDR1 and CDR2 are LNHDA and SQIVND (reference sequence). In nucleotides, the CDR3 is TGTGCCAGCCGTAAACCGGGACAAGGGGGAGGCTACACCTTC. It encodes CASRKPGQGGGYTF.

Many counts were recorded for this clonotype. The V and J genes are TRBV30 and TRBJ2-1; TRBD1 agrees at 7 bases. Germline CDR1 is GTSNPN and CDR2 is SVGIG (reference sequence). This CDR3 is 11 amino acids long. V was clipped by 0 bases and J by 12 bases; unmatched bases: 2. The CDR3 protein is CAWSVNRGQFF. CDR3 nucleotide sequence: TGTGCCTGGAGTGTAAACAGGGGGCAGTTCTTC. The entire variable domain, with the rest obtained from reference TRBV30 and TRBJ2-1, is as follows: SQTIHQWPATLVQPVGSPLSLECTVEGTSNPNLYWYRQAAGRGLQLLFYSVGIGQISSEVPQNLSASRPQDRQFILSSKKLLLSDSGFYLCAWSVNRGQFFGPGTRLTVL.

V gene TRBV7-9 combines with J gene TRBJ1-1; 11 bases align to TRBD1. The CDR3 consists of 15 residues. CDR1 and CDR2 (germline): SEHNR, FQNEAQ (reference sequence). V lost 5 bases, J lost 3 bases, and 5 bases stayed unmatched. CDR3 in amino acids: CASSRTGQGDTEAFF. Written as DNA, the CDR3 is TGTGCCAGCAGCCGAACGGGACAGGGGGACACTGAAGCTTTCTTT.

This clonotype was counted ten times or more. V usage is TRBV11-2 and J usage is TRBJ1-1; 9 bases are a match to TRBD1. This CDR3 has 18 amino acids. V lost 2 bases, J lost 4 bases, and 14 bases stayed unmatched. From germline, CDR1 is SGHAT and CDR2 FQNNGV. CDR3 loop: CASSLTRTGVGFGTEAFF. In DNA, the CDR3 is TGTGCCAGCAGCTTAACCAGGACAGGGGTGGGTTTTGGCACTGAAGCTTTCTTT. The whole variable domain, remainder taken from reference TRBV11-2 and TRBJ1-1, is EAGVAQSPRYKIIEKRQSVAFWCNPISGHATLYWYQQILGQGPKLLIQFQNNGVVDDSQLPKDRFSAERLKGVDSTLKIQPAKLEDSAVYLCASSLTRTGVGFGTEAFFGQGTRLTVV.

This clonotype has at least ten counts. The rearrangement joins TRBV14 to TRBJ1-1; 7 positions agree with TRBD1. The ends lost 3 bases at V and 1 base at J; junction bases unmatched: 2. CDR1 and CDR2 (germline): SGHDN, FVKESK. This CDR3 is 14 amino acids long. The CDR3 DNA is TGTGCCAGCAGCCAGGGACAGCCGAACACTGAAGCTTTCTTT. Its translation is CASSQGQPNTEAFF.

In its sample, this clonotype was seen many times. The chain recombines TRBV5-1 with TRBJ1-2; D might be TRBD1 (6 bases). The germline V gene encodes CDR1 SGHRS and CDR2 YFSETQ. The V gene lost 3 bases and the J gene lost 2 bases, with 17 bases spanning the gap. The CDR3 covers 16 residues. DNA for the CDR3: TGCGCCAGCAGCTGGGGGAACAGGGATTTCAACTATGGCTACACCTTC. Its translation is CASSWGNRDFNYGYTF.

The chain joins TRBV7-2 to TRBJ1-6; 7 bases are a match to TRBD1. This CDR3 region has 14 residues. Germline assignment: CDR1 SGHTA and CDR2 FQGNSA. The V segment lost 6 bases and the J segment 5 bases; nucleotides outside the gene matches: 4. The CDR3 coding sequence is TGTGCCAGCAGTTACAGGGGAAATAATTCACCCCTCCACTTT. This gives the protein CASSYRGNNSPLHF. Full variable domain (rest looked up from reference TRBV7-2 and TRBJ1-6): GAGVSQSPSNKVTEKGKDVELRCDPISGHTALYWYRQSLGQGLEFLIYFQGNSAPDKSGLPSDRFSAERTGGSVSTLTIQRTQQEDSAVYLCASSYRGNNSPLHFGNGTRLTVT.

This clonotype was counted at least ten times. The chain combines TRBV20-1 with TRBJ2-5, with D possibly being TRBD2 (6 bases). The CDR3 runs 12 residues. Germline CDR1 is DFQATT and CDR2 is SNEGSKA (reference sequence). V was trimmed by 3 bases and J by 1 base, leaving 6 bases between them. The CDR3 is CSASGGQETQYF. CDR3 nucleotide sequence: TGCAGTGCTAGCGGGGGCCAAGAGACCCAGTACTTC.

This sequence joins TRBV19 and TRBJ2-1; the match to TRBD1 covers 9 bases. The CDR3 contains 16 residues. Germline CDR1 is LNHDA and CDR2 is SQIVND (reference sequence). J lost 6 bases, V lost 6 bases, and 12 bases had no gene match. The CDR3 spells CASRTQTGGVINEQFF. The CDR3 DNA sequence: TGTGCCAGTAGAACCCAGACAGGGGGTGTAATCAATGAGCAGTTCTTC.

This clonotype occurred many times. CDR3 DNA: TGTGCCTCCACTTTGTCAGGACAAGAGACCCAGTACTTC. Encoded protein: CASTLSGQETQYF. The chain combines TRBV15 with TRBJ2-5; D remains ambiguous. The CDR3 covers 13 residues. The germline gives CDR1 LNHNV, CDR2 YYDKDF (reference sequence). V shed 11 bases and J shed 2 bases, with 15 bases lying between them.

This chain joins TRBV9 and TRBJ1-5, with TRBD1 matching 7 bases. The CDR3 runs 16 residues. CDR1 SGDLS and CDR2 YYNGEE come from the germline V gene. V was pared by 3 bases and J by 5 bases, with 11 bases of the junction left unmatched. For the CDR3, the DNA is TGTGCCAGCAGCGCCCAAGGGGGACAGAGAGATCAGCCCCAGCATTTT. As protein: CASSAQGGQRDQPQHF.

The chain links TRBV15 to TRBJ1-1, with 7 bases aligning to TRBD1. There are 13 residues in the CDR3. Germline CDR1 reads LNHNV; CDR2 reads YYDKDF (reference sequence). V trimming: 11 bases; J trimming: 3 bases; junction bases outside the gene matches: 9. The CDR3 here is CAVEQGEDTEAFF. CDR3 bases: TGTGCCGTCGAGCAGGGGGAGGACACTGAAGCTTTCTTT.

This clonotype was picked up many times. The CDR3 region is CASSVGRAGGRQTGELFF. The CDR3 DNA is TGTGCCAGCAGCGTAGGCCGAGCGGGGGGGCGTCAAACCGGGGAGCTGTTTTTT. V usage is TRBV9 and J usage is TRBJ2-2; 10 nucleotides match TRBD2. The CDR3 contains 18 residues. The V segment lost 0 bases and the J segment 5 bases; nucleotides outside the gene matches: 10. The germline CDR1 and CDR2 sequences are SGDLS and YYNGEE.

Regarding this clonotype: A much larger clone differs from this one at a single base, so this may be a read error. The rearrangement joins TRBV7-6 to TRBJ2-5; TRBD1 aligns across 9 bases. The germline V gene has CDR1 SGHVS and CDR2 FNYEAQ. The CDR3 loop spans 16 amino acids. CDR3 sequence reads: CASSLPRDRAEETQHF. CDR3 coding DNA: TGTGCCAGCAGCCTACCCCGGGACAGGGCTGAAGAGACCCAGCACTTC.

J is TRBJ2-3 and V is TRBV20-1; TRBD2 matches at 11 bases. This CDR3 contains 14 residues. Germline V CDR1 and CDR2: DFQATT, SNEGSKA (reference sequence). V shed 0 bases and J 15 bases; nucleotides not matched to a gene: 11. The CDR3 DNA reads TGCAGTGCTAGAGATCTAGCGGGGGGCGGGACCGAATATTTT. The encoded protein is CSARDLAGGGTEYF.

This sequence joins TRBV2 and TRBJ2-7, with D unclear. Germline values: CDR1 SNHLY, CDR2 FYNNEI. Trimming took 7 bases from V and 4 from J, leaving 14 bases between them. The CDR3 loop spans 13 amino acids. The CDR3 is CASNTDRRYEQYF. The CDR3 DNA reads as TGTGCCAGCAACACGGACCGCCGGTACGAGCAGTACTTC.

The rearrangement links TRBV7-9 to TRBJ2-5; the match to TRBD1 covers 9 bases. From germline, CDR1 is SEHNR and CDR2 FQNEAQ (reference sequence). The CDR3 covers 16 residues. V gave up 4 bases and J gave up 0 bases; unmatched junction bases: 6. CDR3 protein: CASSSPGQGYQETQYF. The CDR3 nucleotides read TGTGCCAGCAGCTCACCGGGACAGGGATACCAAGAGACCCAGTACTTC.

The sample holds a few counts of this clonotype. The chain employs TRBV25-1 and TRBJ2-7, with 8 bases that match TRBD2. There are 14 residues in the CDR3. V was clipped by 4 bases and J by 1 base; unmatched bases: 3. Germline loops: CDR1 MGHDK, CDR2 SYGVNS. CDR3 DNA: TGTGCCAGCAGTGCCGGGGGGGGTTCCTACGAGCAGTACTTC. Its translation is CASSAGGGSYEQYF.

This clonotype has ten or more counts. V gene TRBV7-9 combines with J gene TRBJ1-5; TRBD1 matches at 8 bases. The junction had 10 bases not matched to a gene; V was cut back by 5 bases and J by 4 bases. Germline values: CDR1 SEHNR, CDR2 FQNEAQ (reference sequence). The CDR3 has 16 residues. CDR3 sequence reads: CASSPQGAGSNQPQHF. CDR3 in DNA: TGTGCCAGCAGCCCTCAGGGGGCAGGTTCTAATCAGCCCCAGCATTTT.

The V call is TRBV6-1, the J call TRBJ1-1; TRBD1 is a possible D gene (5 bases). The CDR3 runs 15 residues. Trimming left V 5 bases short and J 8 bases short, with 21 bases between. Germline assignment: CDR1 MNHNS and CDR2 SASEGT. CDR3 in amino acids: CASSKRFGSGTEAFF. The CDR3 DNA sequence: TGTGCCAGCAGTAAAAGGTTCGGATCCGGGACCGAAGCTTTCTTT.